Within the sample, the clone carrying this TCR beta chain is large. Its antigen is not identified. This beta chain turned up in a library designed for alpha chains; as an off-target read, its abundance says little. This CDR3 region has 18 residues. V dropped 4 bases and J dropped 0; count of bases not matched to a gene: 9. CDR1 and CDR2 (germline): SGHTA, FQGNSA. Time point here: sample taken at primary tumor resection. TCRs were sequenced from unsorted whole RNA of tumor, nontumor lung or PBMC. The donor group consisted of around 66 patients who had untreated, early-stage non-small cell lung cancer. The sample originates from a study of spatial heterogeneity in lung cancer. Study summary: Unique TCR and UMI combinations averaged more than ten appearances each in raw reads. Study observations and caveats: Whereas they appeared in blood less at follow-up, ubiquitous expanded tumor TCRs appeared there more at resection.

Each TCR cDNA molecule carried a unique molecular identifier. MiXCR, run by TCRdb on the 5' RACE reads, gives a single entry per CDR3 protein. The table has several hundred distinct CDR3 sequences, about a fifth seen once. This sequence was found in a male donor with early-stage non-small cell lung cancer. V is TRBV7-2 and J is TRBJ2-7, with TRBD2 identical over 13 bases. The sequencing used PBMCs, collected at surgery. The CDR3 loop is CASSSKIGTSGISYEQYF. The CDR3 DNA reads TGTGCCAGCAGCTCAAAAATAGGGACTAGCGGGATCTCCTACGAGCAGTACTTC.